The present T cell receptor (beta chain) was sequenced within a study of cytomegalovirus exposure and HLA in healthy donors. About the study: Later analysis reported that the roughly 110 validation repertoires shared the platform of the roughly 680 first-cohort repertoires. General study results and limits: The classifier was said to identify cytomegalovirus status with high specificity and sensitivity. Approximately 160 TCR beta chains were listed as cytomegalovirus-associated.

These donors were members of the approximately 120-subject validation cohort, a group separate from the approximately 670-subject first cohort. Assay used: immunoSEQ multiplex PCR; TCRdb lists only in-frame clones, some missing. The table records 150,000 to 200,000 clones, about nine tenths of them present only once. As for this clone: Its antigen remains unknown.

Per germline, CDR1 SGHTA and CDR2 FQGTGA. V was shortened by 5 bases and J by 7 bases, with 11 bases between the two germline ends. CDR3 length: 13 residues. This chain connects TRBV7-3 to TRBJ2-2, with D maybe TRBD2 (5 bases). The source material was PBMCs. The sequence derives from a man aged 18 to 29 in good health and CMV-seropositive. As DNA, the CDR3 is TGTGCCAGCAGCCCCGGACTGGGCGGGGAGCTGTTTTTT. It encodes CASSPGLGGELFF.